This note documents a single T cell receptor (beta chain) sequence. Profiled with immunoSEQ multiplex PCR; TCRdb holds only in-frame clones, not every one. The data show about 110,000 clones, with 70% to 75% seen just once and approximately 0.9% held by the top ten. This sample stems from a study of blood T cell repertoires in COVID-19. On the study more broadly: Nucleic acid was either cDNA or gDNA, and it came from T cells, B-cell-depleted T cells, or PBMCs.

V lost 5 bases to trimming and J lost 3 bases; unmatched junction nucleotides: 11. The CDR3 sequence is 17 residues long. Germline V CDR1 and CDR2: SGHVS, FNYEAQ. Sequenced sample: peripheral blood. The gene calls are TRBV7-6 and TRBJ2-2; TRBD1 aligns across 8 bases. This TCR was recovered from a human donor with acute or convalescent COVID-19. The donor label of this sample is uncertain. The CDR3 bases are TGTGCCAGCAGCCCCAGACTGGACAGGGCGTACACCGGGGAGCTGTTTTTT. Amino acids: CASSPRLDRAYTGELFF.